A single TCR beta chain is shown here with its context. The target antigen is unknown. Germline assignment: CDR1 MNHNY and CDR2 SVGAGI (reference sequence). The V end was cut by 5 bases, the J end by 8 bases, with 12 bases between. The CDR3 has 12 amino acids. These data are taken from a study of beta chain features in type 1 diabetes. Findings and limits, study-wide: People with Type 1 diabetes carried modestly yet significantly shorter TCRB CDR3s in all four CD4+ subsets.

Expressed TCRB transcripts were sequenced because the entire RNA isolate underwent reverse transcription. TCRdb keeps only in-frame clones here, not all; method: immunoSEQ multiplex PCR. The data show 500,000 to 800,000 clones, around 11% seen once. The material sequenced was naive CD4+ T cells from blood. The receptor was isolated from a young man with type 1 diabetes. J is TRBJ1-1 and V is TRBV6-6; no definite D call. The CDR3 DNA follows: TGTGCCAGCAGTGTCCGGGCCTCGGAAGCTTTCTTT. Translated: CASSVRASEAFF.